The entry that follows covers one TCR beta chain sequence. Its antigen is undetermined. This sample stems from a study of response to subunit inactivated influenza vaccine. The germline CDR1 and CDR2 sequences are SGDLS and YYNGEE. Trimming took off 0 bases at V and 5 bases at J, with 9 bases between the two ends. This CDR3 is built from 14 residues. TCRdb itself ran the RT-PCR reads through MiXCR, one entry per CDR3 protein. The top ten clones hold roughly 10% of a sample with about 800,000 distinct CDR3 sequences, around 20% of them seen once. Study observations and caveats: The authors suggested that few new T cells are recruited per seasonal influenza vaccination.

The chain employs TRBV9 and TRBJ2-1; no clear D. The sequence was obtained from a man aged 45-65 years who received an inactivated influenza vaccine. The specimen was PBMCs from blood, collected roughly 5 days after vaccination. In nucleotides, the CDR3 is TGTGCCAGCAGCGTAGTACAGCCCCACAATGAGCAGTTCTTC. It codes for CASSVVQPHNEQFF.